This T cell receptor beta chain was recovered during a study of regulatory T cells in long-lasting Graves disease. CDR3-region Arm-PCR and iRepertoire HTBI primers produced the TCR beta libraries. Each CDR3 protein gets one entry after TCRdb re-called the multiplex PCR reads with MiXCR. The sample includes around 250,000 distinct CDR3 sequences, around a sixth of them seen just once. This clonotype was recorded at least ten times. Time point of the sample: newly diagnosed GD, antithyroid drugs for less than 3 months. Making the TCR library involved RNA that had been extracted from PBMCs. Around 9 milliliters of peripheral blood went into EDTA tubes. This sample was also put to use in a study of T cells in Graves' hyperthyroidism and ophthalmopathy. As reported in that work: HTBI primers were used for first-round RT-PCR of the TCR CDR3.

The receptor's source is a young woman with Graves disease. Sequenced material: peripheral blood mononuclear cells (PBMCs), taken at new diagnosis, from a patient treated with antithyroid drugs.

Written as DNA, the CDR3 is TGTGCCAGCAGAAACAGCCGGAGGAACACTGAAGCTTTCTTT. Protein: CASRNSRRNTEAFF. This chain uses TRBV6-1 with TRBJ1-1; D unresolved. Germline CDR1 and CDR2: MNHNS and SASEGT. The CDR3 has 14 residues. Deletions cut 6 bases from V and 1 base from J, with 12 bases between.